This is a list of T cell receptor beta chains from one sample in a study of regulatory T cells in long-lasting Graves disease. MiXCR, applied by TCRdb to the multiplex PCR reads, yields one record per CDR3 protein. This sample yields around 480,000 distinct CDR3 sequences, of which about 16% are seen a single time; 25% belongs to the top ten. This sample was also put to use in a study of T cells in Graves' hyperthyroidism and ophthalmopathy.

The sequenced sample was peripheral blood mononuclear cells (PBMCs), obtained at new diagnosis, from a patient treated with antithyroid drugs. Source of these receptors: a woman aged 35-65 years with Graves disease. Both conserved end residues are part of each CDR3. A D gene is named only where the DNA matches it firmly. Clone size is not always given. Where it is, it says once, few, many or a class for expanded clones.

size: many
J: TRBJ1-6
V: TRBV2
D: TRBD1
DNA: TGTGCCAGCAGTGAATACTACGGGACAGTAGTGATTCCCCTCCACTTT
CDR3: CASSEYYGTVVIPLHF

size: .
J: TRBJ1-1
V: TRBV14
D: .
DNA: TGTGCCAGCAGCTATTTGAGCGGGAGCACTGAAGCTTTCTTT
CDR3: CASSYLSGSTEAFF

size: many
J: TRBJ2-2
V: TRBV7-9
D: .
DNA: TGTGCCAGCAGCTCTCGGAGGGGGAGCACCGGGGAGCTGTTTTTT
CDR3: CASSSRRGSTGELFF

size: .
J: TRBJ1-4
V: TRBV12-3/TRBV12-4
D: TRBD1
DNA: TGTGCCAGCAGACCGACCGGGACAGGGGGTGAAAAACTGTTTTTT
CDR3: CASRPTGTGGEKLFF

size: .
J: TRBJ1-3
V: TRBV20-1
D: .
DNA: TGCAGTGCTAGACGTGCACGAAATCCAACTCGGACGAGTGGAAACACCATATATTTT
CDR3: CSARRARNPTRTSGNTIYF

size: few
J: TRBJ1-2
V: TRBV6-1
D: TRBD1
DNA: TGTGCCAGCAAACCGACAGGGTGGGATGGCTACACCTTC
CDR3: CASKPTGWDGYTF

size: few
J: TRBJ2-6
V: TRBV20-1
D: .
DNA: TGCAGTGCTAGAGAGTCCGCGAGCTCTGGGGCCAACGTCCTGACTTTC
CDR3: CSARESASSGANVLTF

size: many
J: TRBJ1-2
V: TRBV12-5
D: .
DNA: TGTGCTAGTGGTTTGGTCCCTTTATATGGCTACACCTTC
CDR3: CASGLVPLYGYTF

size: .
J: TRBJ2-3
V: TRBV19
D: .
DNA: TGTGCCACGAGAGATAGCCCGGGAATTACTAGCACAGATACGCAGTATTTT
CDR3: CATRDSPGITSTDTQYF

size: .
J: TRBJ1-3
V: TRBV20-1
D: .
DNA: TGCAGTGCTAGCAGGACCGTGGGGGCAAACACCATATATTTT
CDR3: CSASRTVGANTIYF

size: many
J: TRBJ2-1
V: TRBV2
D: .
DNA: TGTGCCAGCAGTGCAGTTACCTCCCGCAATGAGCAGTTCTTC
CDR3: CASSAVTSRNEQFF

size: few
J: TRBJ2-3
V: TRBV20-1
D: .
DNA: TGCAGCCAGATTAGCACAGATACGCAGTATTTT
CDR3: CSQISTDTQYF

size: .
J: TRBJ2-3
V: TRBV5-5
D: TRBD1
DNA: TGTGCCAGCAGCTCGCTAGGACAGGGGGCAGATTCAGATACGCAGTATTTT
CDR3: CASSSLGQGADSDTQYF

size: .
J: TRBJ2-3
V: TRBV5-1
D: TRBD2
DNA: TGCGCCAGCAGCCAGGGACTAGCGGGGGGAAATGGCGAAGGTACGCAGTATTTT
CDR3: CASSQGLAGGNGEGTQYF

size: .
J: TRBJ1-5
V: TRBV5-1
D: .
DNA: TGCGCCAGCACTCCAGCCCAGCCCCAGCATTTT
CDR3: CASTPAQPQHF

size: few
J: TRBJ1-6
V: TRBV19
D: .
DNA: TGTGCCAGTAGTGGGCGGGGAGGATCACCCCTCCACTTT
CDR3: CASSGRGGSPLHF

size: many
J: TRBJ1-5
V: TRBV3-1
D: .
DNA: TGTGCCAGCAGCCAAGCAGGGAACAATCAGCCCCAGCATTTT
CDR3: CASSQAGNNQPQHF

size: many
J: TRBJ1-5
V: TRBV11-2
D: .
DNA: TGTGCCAGCAGCTTAGTAAGGGGGACTAGCAATCAGCCCCAGCATTTT
CDR3: CASSLVRGTSNQPQHF

size: few
J: TRBJ2-6
V: TRBV29-1
D: .
DNA: TGCTCGACGCGCTCTGGGGCCAACGTCCTGACTTTC
CDR3: CSTRSGANVLTF

size: many
J: TRBJ2-1
V: TRBV6-1
D: .
DNA: TGTGCCAGCAGTAGACAGGTGGACTCCTACAATGAGCAGTTCTTC
CDR3: CASSRQVDSYNEQFF

size: .
J: TRBJ1-2
V: TRBV2
D: .
DNA: TGTGCCAGCAGTGAAGCCGGGGGACGAGGTGGCTACACCTTC
CDR3: CASSEAGGRGGYTF

size: many
J: TRBJ1-1
V: TRBV15
D: .
DNA: TGTGCCACTGGACGGAGGTACACTGAAGCTTTCTTT
CDR3: CATGRRYTEAFF

size: many
J: TRBJ2-1
V: TRBV12-3/TRBV12-4
D: TRBD2
DNA: TGTGCCAGCAGTTCTCAATTAGCGGGGGGCGTATACAATGAGCAGTTCTTC
CDR3: CASSSQLAGGVYNEQFF

size: few
J: TRBJ2-7
V: TRBV20-1
D: .
DNA: TGCAGTGCCGCCGGACTTCCCTACGAGCAGTACTTC
CDR3: CSAAGLPYEQYF

size: .
J: TRBJ1-3
V: TRBV12-3/TRBV12-4
D: .
DNA: TGTGCCAGCAGTTCCTGGAGGGGGTCGGACACCATATATTTT
CDR3: CASSSWRGSDTIYF